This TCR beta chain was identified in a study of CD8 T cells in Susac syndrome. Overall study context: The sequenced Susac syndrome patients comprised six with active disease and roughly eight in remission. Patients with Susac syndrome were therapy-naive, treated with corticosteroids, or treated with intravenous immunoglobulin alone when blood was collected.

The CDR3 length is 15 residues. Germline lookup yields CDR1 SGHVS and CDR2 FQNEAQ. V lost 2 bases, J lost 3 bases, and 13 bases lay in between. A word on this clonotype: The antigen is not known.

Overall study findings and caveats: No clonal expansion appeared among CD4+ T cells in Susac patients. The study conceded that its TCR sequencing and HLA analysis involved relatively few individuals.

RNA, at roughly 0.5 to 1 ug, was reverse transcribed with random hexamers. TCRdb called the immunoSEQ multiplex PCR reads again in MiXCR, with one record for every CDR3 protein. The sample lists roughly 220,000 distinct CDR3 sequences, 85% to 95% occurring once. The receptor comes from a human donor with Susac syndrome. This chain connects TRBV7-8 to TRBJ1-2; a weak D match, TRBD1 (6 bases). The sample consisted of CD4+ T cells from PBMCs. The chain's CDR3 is CASSLNRVTYYGYTF. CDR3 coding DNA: TGTGCCAGCAGCTTAAACAGGGTAACCTACTATGGCTACACCTTC.